This TCR beta chain derives from a study of early T cells in non-severe SARS-CoV-2 infection. TCRdb called the 5' RACE reads again in MiXCR, with one record for every CDR3 protein. The table has some 96,000 distinct CDR3 sequences, approximately 15% seen once; the top ten hold 4.5% to 7%. V was pared by 6 bases and J by 0 bases, with 9 bases between. The CDR3 totals 14 residues. CDR1 is MNHEY and CDR2 is SMNVEV in the germline V gene (reference sequence). This clonotype was obtained from an adult who was a healthcare worker with PCR-confirmed SARS-CoV-2 infection or an uninfected control (not recorded which). The V call is TRBV27, the J call TRBJ1-5; D may be TRBD1 (5 bases). Sequencing was carried out using whole blood. The CDR3 bases are TGTGCCAGCAGAGCCGGGACTAGCAATCAGCCCCAGCATTTT. It is translated as CASRAGTSNQPQHF.